This record looks at one T cell receptor beta chain sequence and its context. Antigen unknown. The PCR ran on 60 Vbeta and 13 Jbeta primers. The repertoire was sequenced with immunoSEQ multiplex PCR; TCRdb's copy has only in-frame clones and lacks some. Altogether about 160,000 clones are present, roughly 80% being singletons, with the ten largest covering roughly an eighth. CDR3 length: 13 residues. From germline, CDR1 is KGHSH and CDR2 LQKENI. V shed 3 bases, J shed 4 bases, and the junction held 2 bases outside the gene matches. The data are from a study of cytomegalovirus exposure and HLA in healthy donors. Study-level results: Analysis was carried out at a later point, and it linked a missense DCLRE1C variant to TCR beta V- and J-gene trimming.

The chain employs TRBV18 and TRBJ2-5; 7 bases align to TRBD1. The origin of this receptor is a man in his forties or fifties in good health and CMV-seropositive. Material: PBMCs. The CDR3 region has the DNA TGTGCCAGCTCACCGGACAGGCTAGAGACCCAGTACTTC. This translates into CASSPDRLETQYF.